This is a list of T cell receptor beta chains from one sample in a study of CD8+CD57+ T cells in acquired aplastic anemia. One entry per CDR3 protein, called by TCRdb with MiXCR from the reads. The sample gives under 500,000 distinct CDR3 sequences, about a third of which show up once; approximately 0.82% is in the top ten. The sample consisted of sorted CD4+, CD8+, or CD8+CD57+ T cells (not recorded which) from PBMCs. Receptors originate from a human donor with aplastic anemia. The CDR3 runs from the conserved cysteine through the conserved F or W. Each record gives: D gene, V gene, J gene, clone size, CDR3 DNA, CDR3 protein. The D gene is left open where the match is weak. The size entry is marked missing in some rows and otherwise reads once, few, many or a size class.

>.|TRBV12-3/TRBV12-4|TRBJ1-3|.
TGTGCCAGCAGTTTAACGTTCTCTGGAAACACCATATATTTT
CASSLTFSGNTIYF
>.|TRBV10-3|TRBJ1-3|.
TGTGCCAGCGGGGGGGCGGAAAACACCATATATTTT
CASGGAENTIYF
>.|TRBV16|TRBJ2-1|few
TGTGTCAGCAGCCGGAACACGATCCTTTACAATGAGCAGTTCTTC
CVSSRNTILYNEQFF
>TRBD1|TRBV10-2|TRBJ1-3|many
TGCGCCAGCAGTAGGGACAGTCCCCACTCTGGAAACACCATATATTTT
CASSRDSPHSGNTIYF
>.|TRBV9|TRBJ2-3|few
TGTGCCAGCAGCGTTGAGCCTGATACAGATACGCAGTATTTT
CASSVEPDTDTQYF
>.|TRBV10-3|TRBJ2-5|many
TGTGCCATCTCGAACGGACTGCAAGAGACCCAGTACTTC
CAISNGLQETQYF
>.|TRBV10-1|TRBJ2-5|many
TGCGCCAGCAGTGAGGGAGGGGGGAGACAAGAGACCCAGTACTTC
CASSEGGGRQETQYF
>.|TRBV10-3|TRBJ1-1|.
TGTGCCAGCAGTTACTCCCCGGGGGCGGCGGTCACTGAAGCTTTCTTT
CASSYSPGAAVTEAFF
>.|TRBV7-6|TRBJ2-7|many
TGTGCCAGCAGCTTAGCTCGGCAGGGGCCCCACGAGCAGTACTTC
CASSLARQGPHEQYF
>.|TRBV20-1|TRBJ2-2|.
TGCAGTGCCGCTCAGTCGGGGGAGCTGTTTTTT
CSAAQSGELFF
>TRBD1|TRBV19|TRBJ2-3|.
TGTGCCAGTACCGACAGGGGTCGTCCGGGGCAGTATTTT
CASTDRGRPGQYF
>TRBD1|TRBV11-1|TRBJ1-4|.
TGTGCCAGCAGCTTCGGACAGGGGGCAACTAATGAAAAACTGTTTTTT
CASSFGQGATNEKLFF
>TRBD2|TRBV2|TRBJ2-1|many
TGTGCCAGCAGTGCCCAAAGGGGAGGGGTCTACAATGAGCAGTTCTTC
CASSAQRGGVYNEQFF
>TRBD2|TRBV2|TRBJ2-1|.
TGTGCCAGCAGAACCTTAGCGGGGGACTACAATGAGCAGTTCTTC
CASRTLAGDYNEQFF
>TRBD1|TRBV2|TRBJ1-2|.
TGTGCCAGCAGCATGGGGACAGTCAACTATGGCTACACCTTC
CASSMGTVNYGYTF
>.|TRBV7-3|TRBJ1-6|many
TGTGCCAGCAGTCCGGGGCGGGGATCAGGCTCACCCCTCCACTTT
CASSPGRGSGSPLHF
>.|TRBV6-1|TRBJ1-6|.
TGTGCCAGCAGTGAAGCGACGGGCACCCTCCACTTT
CASSEATGTLHF
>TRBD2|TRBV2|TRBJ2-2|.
TGTGCCAGCGAAAAGACTAGCGACACCGGGGAGCTGTTTTTT
CASEKTSDTGELFF
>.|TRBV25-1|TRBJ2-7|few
TGTGCCAGCAGCCCTAAGGGCAGCGCTTCGTTTTACGAGCAGTACTTC
CASSPKGSASFYEQYF
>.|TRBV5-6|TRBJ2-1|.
TGTGCCAGCAGCCCCTATACGACAGGCGTATACAATGAGCAGTTCTTC
CASSPYTTGVYNEQFF
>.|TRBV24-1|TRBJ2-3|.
TGTGCCACGGGACTGGCTAACACAGATACGCAGTATTTT
CATGLANTDTQYF
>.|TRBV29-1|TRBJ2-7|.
TGCAGCGTTCGAGGGGGCTACGAGCAGTACTTC
CSVRGGYEQYF
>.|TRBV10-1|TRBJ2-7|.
TGCGCCACGTTTCCCGAGCAGTACTTC
CATFPEQYF
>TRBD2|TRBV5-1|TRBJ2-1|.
TGCGCCAGCAGCTTGGCGGGGGGGCTTAACAATGAGCAGTTCTTC
CASSLAGGLNNEQFF
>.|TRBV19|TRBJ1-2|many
TGTGCCAGTAGAGAGCAGGCACCGACGGGCGGCTACACCTTC
CASREQAPTGGYTF
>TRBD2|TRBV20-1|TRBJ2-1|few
TGCAGTGCTAGAGATCATCCGGGGGGGAACAATGAGCAGTTCTTC
CSARDHPGGNNEQFF
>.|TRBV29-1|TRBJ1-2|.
TGCAGCTCCATAGACAGATCTTACTATGGCTACACCTTC
CSSIDRSYYGYTF
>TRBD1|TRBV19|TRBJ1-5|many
TGTGCCAGTAGTGACGGACAGGGGTTGAATCAGCCCCAGCATTTT
CASSDGQGLNQPQHF
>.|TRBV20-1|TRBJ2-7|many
TGCAGTGGGGAATGGGGGGTTGAAAACGAGCAGTACTTC
CSGEWGVENEQYF
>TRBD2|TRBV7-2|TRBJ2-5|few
TGTGCCAGCAGCTTAGCAATTAGCGGGGGGGCGGGGACCCAGTACTTC
CASSLAISGGAGTQYF
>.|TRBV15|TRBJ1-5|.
TGTGCCACCAGCAGGGAACAGGGCGCTTTTGGCAATCAGCCCCAGCATTTT
CATSREQGAFGNQPQHF
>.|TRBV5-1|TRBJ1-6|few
TGCGCCAGCAGCGGAAGGACAGCGGATAATTCACCCCTCCACTTT
CASSGRTADNSPLHF
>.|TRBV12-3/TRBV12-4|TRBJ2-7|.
TGTGCCAGCAGTCATCCCTCTTCACAGGGTTACGAGCAGTACTTC
CASSHPSSQGYEQYF
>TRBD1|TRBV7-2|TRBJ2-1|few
TGTGCCAGCAGCACGGGACAGGGGACCAGTGAGCAGTTCTTC
CASSTGQGTSEQFF
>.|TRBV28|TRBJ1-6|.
TGTGCCAGCAGTTTTGATCTGAAAGGGCCCCTCCACTTT
CASSFDLKGPLHF
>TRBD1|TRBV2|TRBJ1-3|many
TGTGCCAGCATTAAAACAGGGGGCAATGGAAACACCATATATTTT
CASIKTGGNGNTIYF
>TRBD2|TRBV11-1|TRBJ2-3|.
TGTGCCAGCAGCAAACCGGGCGGGAGGGCAGATACGCAGTATTTT
CASSKPGGRADTQYF
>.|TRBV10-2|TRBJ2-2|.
TGCGCCAGCAGTGAGTCAGCTAGTAAAAGGGAGCTGTTTTTT
CASSESASKRELFF
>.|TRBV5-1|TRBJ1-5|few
TGCGCCAGCAGCTTCAACGCAGGAGGCAATCAGCCCCAGCATTTT
CASSFNAGGNQPQHF
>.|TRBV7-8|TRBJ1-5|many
TGTGCCAGCAGCAGAGGGGGCAATCAGCCCCAGCATTTT
CASSRGGNQPQHF
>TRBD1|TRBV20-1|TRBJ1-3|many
TGCAGTGCCTTGACAGGGAGGGCGGACACCATATATTTT
CSALTGRADTIYF
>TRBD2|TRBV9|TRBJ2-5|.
TGTGCCAGCAGCCCAAGTGCCAGCGGGAGGAAAGAGGCCCAGTACTTC
CASSPSASGRKEAQYF
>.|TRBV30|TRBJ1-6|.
TGTGCCTGGGCCCAGACCGCCTCCGGTTCACCCCTCCACTTT
CAWAQTASGSPLHF
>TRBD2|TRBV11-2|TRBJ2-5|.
TGTGCCAGCAGCGTAGATCCCCCCGGGGGGGCCCAAGAGACCCAGTACTTC
CASSVDPPGGAQETQYF
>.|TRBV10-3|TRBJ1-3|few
TGTGCCAGCAGCCGGTCGTGGCTCTCTGGAAACACCATATATTTT
CASSRSWLSGNTIYF